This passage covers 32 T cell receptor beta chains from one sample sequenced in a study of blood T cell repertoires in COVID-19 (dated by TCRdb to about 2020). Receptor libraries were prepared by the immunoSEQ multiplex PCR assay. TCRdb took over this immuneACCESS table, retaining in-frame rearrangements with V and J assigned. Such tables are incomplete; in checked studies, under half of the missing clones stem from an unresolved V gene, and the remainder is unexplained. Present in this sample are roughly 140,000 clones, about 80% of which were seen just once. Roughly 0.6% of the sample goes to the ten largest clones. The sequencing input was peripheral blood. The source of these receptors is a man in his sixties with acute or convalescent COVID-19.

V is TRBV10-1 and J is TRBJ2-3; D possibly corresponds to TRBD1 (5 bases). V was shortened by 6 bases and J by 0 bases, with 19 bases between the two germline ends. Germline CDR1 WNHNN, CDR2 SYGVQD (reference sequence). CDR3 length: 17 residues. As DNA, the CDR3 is TGCGCCAGCAGCAAGGACAAAGGGTCCCTAAGCACAGATACGCAGTATTTT. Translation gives CASSKDKGSLSTDTQYF.

CDR3 coding DNA: TGTGCCAGCAGCTTAGCCTGGACAGGGATATCGGGAAACACCATATATTTT. Its translation: CASSLAWTGISGNTIYF. V gene TRBV7-9 combines with J gene TRBJ1-3, with TRBD1 matching 8 bases. The V gene end was trimmed by 0 bases and the J gene end by 4 bases; junction bases not matched to a gene: 8. Germline values: CDR1 SEHNR, CDR2 FQNEAQ (reference sequence). The CDR3 is 17 amino acids.

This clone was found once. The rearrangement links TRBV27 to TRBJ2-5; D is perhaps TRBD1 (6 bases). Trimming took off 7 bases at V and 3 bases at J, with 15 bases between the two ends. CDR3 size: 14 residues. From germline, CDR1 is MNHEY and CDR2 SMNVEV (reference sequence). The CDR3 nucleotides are TGTGCCAGCAAAGCACAGGGACGGGAAGAGACCCAGTACTTC. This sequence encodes CASKAQGREETQYF.

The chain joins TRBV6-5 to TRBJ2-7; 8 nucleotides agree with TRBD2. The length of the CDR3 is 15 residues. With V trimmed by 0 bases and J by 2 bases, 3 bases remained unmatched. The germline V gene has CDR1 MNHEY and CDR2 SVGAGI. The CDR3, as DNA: TGTGCCAGCAGTTACTCGGCAGCGGGAGCCTACGAGCAGTACTTC. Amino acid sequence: CASSYSAAGAYEQYF.

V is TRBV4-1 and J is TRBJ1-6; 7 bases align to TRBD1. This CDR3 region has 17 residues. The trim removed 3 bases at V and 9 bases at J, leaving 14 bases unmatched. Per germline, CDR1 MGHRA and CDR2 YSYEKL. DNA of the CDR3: TGCGCCAGCAGCCAGTTCGGACAGGACCTAGGTGGTTCACCCCTCCACTTT. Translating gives CASSQFGQDLGGSPLHF.

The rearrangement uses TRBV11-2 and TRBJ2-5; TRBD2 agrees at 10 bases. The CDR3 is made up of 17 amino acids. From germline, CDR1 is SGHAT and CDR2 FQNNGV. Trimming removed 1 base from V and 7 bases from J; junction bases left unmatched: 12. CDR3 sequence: CASSLVGGRLAGGTQYF. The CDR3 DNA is TGTGCCAGCAGCTTAGTTGGGGGGAGACTAGCGGGCGGGACCCAGTACTTC.

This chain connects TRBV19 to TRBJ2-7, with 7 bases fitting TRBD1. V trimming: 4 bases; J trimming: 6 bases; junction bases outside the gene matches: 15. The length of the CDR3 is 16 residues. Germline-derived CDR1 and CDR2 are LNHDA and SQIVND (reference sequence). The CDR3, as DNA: TGTGCCAGTAGTACAAACCCACAGGGGATGAGGGGCGAGCAGTACTTC. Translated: CASSTNPQGMRGEQYF.

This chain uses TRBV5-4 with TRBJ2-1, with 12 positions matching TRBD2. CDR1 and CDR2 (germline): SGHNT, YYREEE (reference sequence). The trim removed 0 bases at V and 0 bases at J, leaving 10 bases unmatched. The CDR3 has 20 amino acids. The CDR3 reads CASSLVKLAGGLSSYNEQFF. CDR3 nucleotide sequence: TGTGCCAGCAGCTTGGTAAAGCTAGCGGGAGGGTTAAGCTCCTACAATGAGCAGTTCTTC.

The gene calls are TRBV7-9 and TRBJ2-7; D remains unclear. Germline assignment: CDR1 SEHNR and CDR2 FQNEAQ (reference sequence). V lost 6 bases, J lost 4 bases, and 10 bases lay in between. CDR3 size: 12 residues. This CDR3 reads CASSPDMYEQYF. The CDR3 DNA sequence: TGTGCCAGCAGTCCCGACATGTACGAGCAGTACTTC. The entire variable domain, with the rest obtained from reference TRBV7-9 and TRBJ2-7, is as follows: DTGVSQNPRHKITKRGQNVTFRCDPISEHNRLYWYRQTLGQGPEFLTYFQNEAQLEKSRLLSDRFSAERPKGSFSTLEIQRTEQGDSAMYLCASSPDMYEQYFGPGTRLTVT.

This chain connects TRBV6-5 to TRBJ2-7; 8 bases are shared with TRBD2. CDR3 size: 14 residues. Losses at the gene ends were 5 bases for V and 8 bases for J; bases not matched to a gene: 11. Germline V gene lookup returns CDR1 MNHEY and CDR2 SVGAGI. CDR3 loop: CASSRGGGPTKQYF. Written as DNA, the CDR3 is TGTGCCAGCAGTAGGGGCGGGGGGCCTACGAAGCAGTACTTC.

The CDR3, as DNA: TGTGCCAGCAGCCCGGGGACAGGGGGCGCCGTTTACGAGCAGTACTTC. Translating gives CASSPGTGGAVYEQYF. The chain recombines TRBV5-4 with TRBJ2-7, with 12 bases matching TRBD1. Germline CDR1 SGHNT, CDR2 YYREEE (reference sequence). CDR3 length: 16 residues. V gave up 4 bases and J gave up 4 bases; unmatched junction bases: 9.

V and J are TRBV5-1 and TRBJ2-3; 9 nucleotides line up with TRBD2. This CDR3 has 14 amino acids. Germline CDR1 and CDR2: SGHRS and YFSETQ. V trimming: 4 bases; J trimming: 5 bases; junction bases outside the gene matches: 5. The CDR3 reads CASSAGGPGDTQYF. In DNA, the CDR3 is TGCGCCAGCAGCGCGGGGGGGCCGGGAGATACGCAGTATTTT.

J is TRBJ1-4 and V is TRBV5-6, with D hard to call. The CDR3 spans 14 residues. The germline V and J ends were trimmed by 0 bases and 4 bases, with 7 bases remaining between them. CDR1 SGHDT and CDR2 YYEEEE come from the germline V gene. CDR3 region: CASSLAGFNEKLFF. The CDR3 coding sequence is TGTGCCAGCAGCTTGGCAGGTTTTAATGAAAAACTGTTTTTT.

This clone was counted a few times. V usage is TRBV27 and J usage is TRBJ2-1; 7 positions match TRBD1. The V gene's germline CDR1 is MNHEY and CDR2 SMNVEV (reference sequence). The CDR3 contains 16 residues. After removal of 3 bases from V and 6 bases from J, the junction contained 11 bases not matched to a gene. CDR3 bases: TGTGCCAGCAGTTTCTCGACAGGGCGAGGGGTCAATGAGCAGTTCTTC. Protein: CASSFSTGRGVNEQFF.

The CDR3 here is CASSQDGGPTPIQYF. CDR3 DNA: TGTGCCAGCAGCCAAGATGGCGGCCCCACTCCCATTCAGTACTTC. The chain links TRBV4-2 to TRBJ2-4; D ambiguous. This CDR3 has 15 amino acids. The ends were cut back, 0 bases at V and 9 bases at J, with 15 bases in the middle. Per germline, CDR1 LGHNA and CDR2 YNFKEQ.

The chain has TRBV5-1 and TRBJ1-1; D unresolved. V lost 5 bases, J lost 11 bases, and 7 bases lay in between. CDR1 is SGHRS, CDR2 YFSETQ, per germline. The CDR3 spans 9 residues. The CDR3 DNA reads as TGCGCCAGCAGGGCGCGGGCTTTCTTT. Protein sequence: CASRARAFF.

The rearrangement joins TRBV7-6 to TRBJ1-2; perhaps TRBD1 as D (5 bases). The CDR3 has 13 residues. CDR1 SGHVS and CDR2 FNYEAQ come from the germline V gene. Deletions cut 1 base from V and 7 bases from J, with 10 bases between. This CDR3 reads CASSLEAGFGYTF. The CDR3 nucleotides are TGTGCCAGCAGCTTAGAGGCAGGGTTTGGCTACACCTTC.

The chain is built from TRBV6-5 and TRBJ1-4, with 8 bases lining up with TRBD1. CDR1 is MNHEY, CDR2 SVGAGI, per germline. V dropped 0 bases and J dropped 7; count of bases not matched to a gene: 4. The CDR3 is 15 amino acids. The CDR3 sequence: CASSYSDRVSEKLFF. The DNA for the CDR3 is TGTGCCAGCAGTTACTCGGACAGGGTGTCTGAAAAACTGTTTTTT.

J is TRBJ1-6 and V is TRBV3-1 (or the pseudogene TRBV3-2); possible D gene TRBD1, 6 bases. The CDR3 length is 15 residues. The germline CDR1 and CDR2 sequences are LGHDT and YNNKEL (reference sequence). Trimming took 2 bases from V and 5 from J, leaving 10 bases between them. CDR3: CASSQNRDDNSPLHF. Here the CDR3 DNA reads TGTGCCAGCAGCCAAAACAGGGACGATAATTCACCCCTCCACTTT.

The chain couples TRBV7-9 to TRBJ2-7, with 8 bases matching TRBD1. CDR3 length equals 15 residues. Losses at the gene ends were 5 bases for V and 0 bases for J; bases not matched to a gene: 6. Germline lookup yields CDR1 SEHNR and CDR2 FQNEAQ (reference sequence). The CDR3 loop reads CASSPGQDPSYEQYF. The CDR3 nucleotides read TGTGCCAGCAGCCCGGGACAGGACCCCTCCTACGAGCAGTACTTC.

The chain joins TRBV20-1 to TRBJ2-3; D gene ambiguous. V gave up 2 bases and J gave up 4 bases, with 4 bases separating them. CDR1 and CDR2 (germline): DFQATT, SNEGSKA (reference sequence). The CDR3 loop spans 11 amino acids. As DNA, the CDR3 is TGCAGTGCTAGACCCGCAGATACGCAGTATTTT. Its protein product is CSARPADTQYF.

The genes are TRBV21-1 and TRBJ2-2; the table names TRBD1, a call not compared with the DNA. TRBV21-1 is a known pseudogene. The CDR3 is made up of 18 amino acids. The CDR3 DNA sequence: TGTGCCAGCAGCAAAGACCTCTCGGGACAAACAGAGAACAGGGAGCTGTTTTTT. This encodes CASSKDLSGQTENRELFF.

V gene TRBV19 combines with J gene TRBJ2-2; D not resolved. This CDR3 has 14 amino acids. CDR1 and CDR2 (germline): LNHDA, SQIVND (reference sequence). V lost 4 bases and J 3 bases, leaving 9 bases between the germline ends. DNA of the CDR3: TGTGCCAGTAGTAGATCCCCGGACACCGGGGAGCTGTTTTTT. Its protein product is CASSRSPDTGELFF.

The CDR3 here is CASSYAGTANTEAFF. In DNA form, the CDR3 reads TGTGCCAGCAGTTACGCCGGGACAGCCAACACTGAAGCTTTCTTT. V usage is TRBV6-5 and J usage is TRBJ1-1; 7 nucleotides align to TRBD1. Per germline, CDR1 MNHEY and CDR2 SVGAGI. Unmatched junction bases numbered 5, after V lost 2 bases and J lost 2 bases. The CDR3 runs to 15 residues.

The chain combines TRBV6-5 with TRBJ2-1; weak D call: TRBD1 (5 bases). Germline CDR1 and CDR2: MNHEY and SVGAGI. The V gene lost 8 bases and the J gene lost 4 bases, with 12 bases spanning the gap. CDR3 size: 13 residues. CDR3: CASQGSPYNEQFF. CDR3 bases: TGTGCCAGCCAGGGCTCCCCATACAATGAGCAGTTCTTC.

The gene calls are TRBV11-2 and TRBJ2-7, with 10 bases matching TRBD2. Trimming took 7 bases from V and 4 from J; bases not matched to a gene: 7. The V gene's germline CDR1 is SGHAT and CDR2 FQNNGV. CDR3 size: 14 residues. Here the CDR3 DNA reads TGTGCCAGCACCCCCAGCGGGGGGGGGTACGAGCAGTACTTC. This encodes CASTPSGGGYEQYF.

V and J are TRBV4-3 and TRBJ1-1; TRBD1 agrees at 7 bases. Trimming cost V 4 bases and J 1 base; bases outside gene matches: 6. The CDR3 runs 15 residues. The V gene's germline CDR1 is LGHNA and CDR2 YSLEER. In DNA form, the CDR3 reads TGCGCCAGCAGCCTGGCAGGGGGTACGAACACTGAAGCTTTCTTT. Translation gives CASSLAGGTNTEAFF.

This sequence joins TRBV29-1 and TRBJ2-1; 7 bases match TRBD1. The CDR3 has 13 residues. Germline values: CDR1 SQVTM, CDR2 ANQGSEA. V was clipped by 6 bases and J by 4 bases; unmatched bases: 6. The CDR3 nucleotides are TGCAGCGTCTCCGGGACAGTTTACAATGAGCAGTTCTTC. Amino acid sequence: CSVSGTVYNEQFF.

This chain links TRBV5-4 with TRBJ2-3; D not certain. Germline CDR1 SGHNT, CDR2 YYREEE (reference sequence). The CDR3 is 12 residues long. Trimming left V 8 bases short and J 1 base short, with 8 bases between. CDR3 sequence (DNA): TGTGCCAGTAGCACGGGCACAGATACGCAGTATTTT. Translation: CASSTGTDTQYF.

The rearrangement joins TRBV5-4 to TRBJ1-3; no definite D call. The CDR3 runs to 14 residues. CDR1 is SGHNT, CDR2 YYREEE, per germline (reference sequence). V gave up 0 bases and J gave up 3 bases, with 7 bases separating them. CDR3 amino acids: CASSLGDLGNTIYF. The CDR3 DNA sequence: TGTGCCAGCAGCTTGGGAGATCTTGGAAACACCATATATTTT.

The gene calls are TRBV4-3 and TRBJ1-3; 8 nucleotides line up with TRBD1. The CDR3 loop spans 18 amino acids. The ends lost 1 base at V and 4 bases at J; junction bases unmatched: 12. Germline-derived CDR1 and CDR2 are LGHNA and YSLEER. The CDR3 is CASSQVSGQGSWGNTIYF. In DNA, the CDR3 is TGCGCCAGCAGCCAAGTGAGCGGACAGGGAAGTTGGGGAAACACCATATATTTT.

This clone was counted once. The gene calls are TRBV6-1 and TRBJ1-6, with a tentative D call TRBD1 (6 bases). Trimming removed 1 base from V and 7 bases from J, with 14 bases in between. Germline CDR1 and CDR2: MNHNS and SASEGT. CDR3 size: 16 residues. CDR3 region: CASSEGSGGPNSPLHF. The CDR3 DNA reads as TGTGCCAGCAGTGAAGGGTCTGGGGGCCCAAATTCACCCCTCCACTTT.